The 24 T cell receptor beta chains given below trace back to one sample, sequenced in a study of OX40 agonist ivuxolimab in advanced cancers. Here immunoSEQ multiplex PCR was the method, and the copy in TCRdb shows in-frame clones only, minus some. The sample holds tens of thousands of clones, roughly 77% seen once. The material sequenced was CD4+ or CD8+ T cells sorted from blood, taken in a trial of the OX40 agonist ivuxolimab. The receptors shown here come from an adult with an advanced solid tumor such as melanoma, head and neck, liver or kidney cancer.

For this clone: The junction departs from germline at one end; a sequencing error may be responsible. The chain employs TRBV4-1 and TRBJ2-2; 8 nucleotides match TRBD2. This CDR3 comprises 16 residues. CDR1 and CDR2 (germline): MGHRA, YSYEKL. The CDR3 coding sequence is TGTGCCAGCAGCTTACTAGCGGCCGAAGGGACCGGGGAGCTGTTTTTT. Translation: CASSLLAAEGTGELFF.

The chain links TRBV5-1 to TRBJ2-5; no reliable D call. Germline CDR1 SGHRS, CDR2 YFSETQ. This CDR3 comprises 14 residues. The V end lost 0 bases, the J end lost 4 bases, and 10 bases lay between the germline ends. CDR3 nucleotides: TGCGCCAGCAGCTTGGACGGCCCTGGAGAGACCCAGTACTTC. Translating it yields CASSLDGPGETQYF.

CDR3 bases: TGCAGCGTCCTTCGGGGAGAGGGCACCGGGGAGCTGTTTTTT. Protein product: CSVLRGEGTGELFF. The J gene is TRBJ2-2, the V gene TRBV29-1; D perhaps matches TRBD2 (5 bases). The CDR3 totals 14 residues. Germline assignment: CDR1 SQVTM and CDR2 ANQGSEA. The V end was cut by 6 bases, the J end by 4 bases, with 15 bases between.

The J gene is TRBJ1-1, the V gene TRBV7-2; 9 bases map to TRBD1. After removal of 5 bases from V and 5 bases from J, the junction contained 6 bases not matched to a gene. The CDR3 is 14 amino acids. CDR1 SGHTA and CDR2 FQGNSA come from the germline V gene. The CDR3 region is CASSTGTGRTEAFF. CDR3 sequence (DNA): TGTGCCAGCAGCACGGGGACAGGGAGGACTGAAGCTTTCTTT.

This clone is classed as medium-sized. The chain's CDR3 is CASSGDGEDEQYF. The CDR3, as DNA: TGCGCCAGCAGTGGGGACGGCGAGGACGAGCAGTACTTC. This chain joins TRBV4-1 and TRBJ2-7; D may correspond to TRBD1 or TRBD2 (5 bases each). Germline assignment: CDR1 MGHRA and CDR2 YSYEKL. V shed 6 bases and J shed 5 bases, with 14 bases lying between them. The CDR3 spans 13 residues.

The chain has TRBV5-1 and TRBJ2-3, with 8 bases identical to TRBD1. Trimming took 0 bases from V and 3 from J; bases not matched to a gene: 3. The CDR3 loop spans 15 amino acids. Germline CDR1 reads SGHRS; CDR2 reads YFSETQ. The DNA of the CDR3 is TGCGCCAGCAGCTTGGGGACAGGGAGGACAGATACGCAGTATTTT. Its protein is CASSLGTGRTDTQYF. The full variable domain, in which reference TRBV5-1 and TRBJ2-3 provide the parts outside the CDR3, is KAGVTQTPRYLIKTRGQQVTLSCSPISGHRSVSWYQQTPGQGLQFLFEYFSETQRNKGNFPGRFSGRQFSNSRSEMNVSTLELGDSALYLCASSLGTGRTDTQYFGPGTRLTVL.

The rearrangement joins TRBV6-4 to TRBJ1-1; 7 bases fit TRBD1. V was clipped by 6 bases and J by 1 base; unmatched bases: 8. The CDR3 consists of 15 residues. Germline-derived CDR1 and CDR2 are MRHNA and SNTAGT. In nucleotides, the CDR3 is TGTGCCAGCAGCAATCCTCGGGACAGGAACACTGAAGCTTTCTTT. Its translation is CASSNPRDRNTEAFF.

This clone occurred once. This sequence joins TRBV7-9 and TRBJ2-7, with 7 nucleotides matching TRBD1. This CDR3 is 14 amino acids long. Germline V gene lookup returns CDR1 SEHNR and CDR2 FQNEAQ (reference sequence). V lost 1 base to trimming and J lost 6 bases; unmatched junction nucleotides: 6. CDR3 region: CASSLGGTVLEQYF. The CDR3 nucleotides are TGTGCCAGCAGCTTAGGGGGGACAGTTCTCGAGCAGTACTTC.

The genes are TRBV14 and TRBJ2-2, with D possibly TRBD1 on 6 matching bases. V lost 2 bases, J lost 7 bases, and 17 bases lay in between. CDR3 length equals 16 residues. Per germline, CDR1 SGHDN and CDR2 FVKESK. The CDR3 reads CASSQPRTGLVGELFF. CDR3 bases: TGTGCCAGCAGCCAACCAAGAACAGGGTTGGTCGGGGAGCTGTTTTTT.

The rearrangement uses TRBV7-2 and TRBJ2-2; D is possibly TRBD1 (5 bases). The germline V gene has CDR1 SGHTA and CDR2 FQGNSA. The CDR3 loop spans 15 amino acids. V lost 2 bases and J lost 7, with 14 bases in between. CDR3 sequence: CASSLRPQGIGELFF. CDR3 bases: TGTGCCAGCAGCTTACGACCCCAGGGTATCGGGGAGCTGTTTTTT.

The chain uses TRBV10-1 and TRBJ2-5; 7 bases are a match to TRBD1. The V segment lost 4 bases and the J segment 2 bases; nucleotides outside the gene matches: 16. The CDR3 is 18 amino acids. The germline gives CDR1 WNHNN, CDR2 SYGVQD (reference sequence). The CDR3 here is CASSAGAGGPAPQETQYF. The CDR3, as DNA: TGCGCCAGCAGTGCTGGGGCAGGGGGACCGGCACCTCAAGAGACCCAGTACTTC.

CDR3 DNA sequence: TGTGCCACCAGCACAGGCGGGGGCAATCAGCCCCAGCATTTT. Its protein is CATSTGGGNQPQHF. This rearrangement joins TRBV15 to TRBJ1-5; D gene ambiguous. V was shortened by 4 bases and J by 2 bases, with 9 bases between the two germline ends. The CDR3 length is 14 residues. CDR1 is LNHNV, CDR2 YYDKDF, per germline (reference sequence). The whole variable domain, filled in from reference TRBV15 and TRBJ1-5, reads DAMVIQNPRYQVTQFGKPVTLSCSQTLNHNVMYWYQQKSSQAPKLLFHYYDKDFNNEADTPDNFQSRRPNTSFCFLDIRSPGLGDTAMYLCATSTGGGNQPQHFGDGTRLSIL.

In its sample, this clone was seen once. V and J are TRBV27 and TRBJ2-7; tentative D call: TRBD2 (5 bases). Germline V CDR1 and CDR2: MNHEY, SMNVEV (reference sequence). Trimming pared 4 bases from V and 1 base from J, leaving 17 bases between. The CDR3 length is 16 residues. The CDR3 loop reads CASSSRLRRVSYEQYF. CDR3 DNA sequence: TGTGCCAGCAGTTCGAGACTAAGGCGGGTATCCTACGAGCAGTACTTC.

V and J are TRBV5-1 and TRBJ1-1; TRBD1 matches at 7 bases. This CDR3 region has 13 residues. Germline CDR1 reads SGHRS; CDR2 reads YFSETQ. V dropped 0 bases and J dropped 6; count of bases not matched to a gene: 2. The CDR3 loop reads CASSLGQGSEAFF. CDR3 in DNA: TGCGCCAGCAGCTTGGGACAGGGTTCTGAAGCTTTCTTT.

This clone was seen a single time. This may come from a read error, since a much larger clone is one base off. CDR3 nucleotides: TGTGCCGGCAGCGAGGGGGGAGAGACCCAGTACTTC. Amino acids: CAGSEGGETQYF. The chain recombines TRBV9 with TRBJ2-5, with D tentatively TRBD1 or TRBD2 (6 bases each). Germline loops: CDR1 SGDLS, CDR2 YYNGEE. The CDR3 is 12 residues long.

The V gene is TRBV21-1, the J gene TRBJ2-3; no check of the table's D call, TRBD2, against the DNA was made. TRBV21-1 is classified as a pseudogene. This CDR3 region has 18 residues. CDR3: CASSKGSPPGGRTDTQYF. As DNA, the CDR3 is TGTGCCAGCAGCAAAGGGTCGCCCCCCGGGGGGCGGACAGATACGCAGTATTTT.

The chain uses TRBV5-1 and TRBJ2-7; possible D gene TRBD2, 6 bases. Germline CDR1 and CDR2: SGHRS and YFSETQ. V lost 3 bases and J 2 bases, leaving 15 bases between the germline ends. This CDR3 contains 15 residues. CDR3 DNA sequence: TGCGCCAGCAGCTGGGGGGACGGCCTGACCTACGAGCAGTACTTC. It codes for CASSWGDGLTYEQYF.

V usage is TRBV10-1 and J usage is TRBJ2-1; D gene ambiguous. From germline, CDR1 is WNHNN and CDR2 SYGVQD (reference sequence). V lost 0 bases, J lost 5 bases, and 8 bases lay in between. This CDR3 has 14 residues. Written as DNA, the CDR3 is TGCGCCAGCAGTGAGTCTGTATGGGACAATGAGCAGTTCTTC. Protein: CASSESVWDNEQFF.

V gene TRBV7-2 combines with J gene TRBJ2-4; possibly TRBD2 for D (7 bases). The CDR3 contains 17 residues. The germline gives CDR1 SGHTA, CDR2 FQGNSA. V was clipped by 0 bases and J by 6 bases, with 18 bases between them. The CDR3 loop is CASSLAATGRGSNIQYF. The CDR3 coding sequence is TGTGCCAGCAGCTTAGCAGCTACAGGGAGGGGCTCAAACATTCAGTACTTC.

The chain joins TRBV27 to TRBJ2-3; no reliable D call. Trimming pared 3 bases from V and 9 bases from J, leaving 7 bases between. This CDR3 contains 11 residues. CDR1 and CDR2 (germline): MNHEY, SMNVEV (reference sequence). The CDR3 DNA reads TGTGCCAGCAGTTTCCTGGGGACGCAGTATTTT. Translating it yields CASSFLGTQYF.

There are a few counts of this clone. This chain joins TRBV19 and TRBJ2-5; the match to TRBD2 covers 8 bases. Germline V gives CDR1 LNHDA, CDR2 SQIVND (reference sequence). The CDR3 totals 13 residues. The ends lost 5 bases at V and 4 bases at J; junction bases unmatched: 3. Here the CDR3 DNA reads TGTGCCAGTAGTCGGGGGGGTGGAGAGACCCAGTACTTC. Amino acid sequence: CASSRGGGETQYF.

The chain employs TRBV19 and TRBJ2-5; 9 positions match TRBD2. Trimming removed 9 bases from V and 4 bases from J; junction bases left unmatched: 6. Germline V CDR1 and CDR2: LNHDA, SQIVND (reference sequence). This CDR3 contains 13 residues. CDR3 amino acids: CARTAGGRETQYF. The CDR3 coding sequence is TGTGCCAGGACCGCGGGGGGGCGAGAGACCCAGTACTTC.

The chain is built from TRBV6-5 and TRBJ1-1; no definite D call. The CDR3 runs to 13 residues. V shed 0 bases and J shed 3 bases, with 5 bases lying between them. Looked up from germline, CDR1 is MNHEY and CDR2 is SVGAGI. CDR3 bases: TGTGCCAGCAGTTACTCTAGGGACACTGAAGCTTTCTTT. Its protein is CASSYSRDTEAFF.

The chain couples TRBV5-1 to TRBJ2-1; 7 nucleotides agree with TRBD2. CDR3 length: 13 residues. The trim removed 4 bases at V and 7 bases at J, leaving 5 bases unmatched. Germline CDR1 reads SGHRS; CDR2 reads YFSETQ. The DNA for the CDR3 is TGCGCCAGCAGCAAGGGACTACAGAATGAGCAGTTCTTC. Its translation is CASSKGLQNEQFF.